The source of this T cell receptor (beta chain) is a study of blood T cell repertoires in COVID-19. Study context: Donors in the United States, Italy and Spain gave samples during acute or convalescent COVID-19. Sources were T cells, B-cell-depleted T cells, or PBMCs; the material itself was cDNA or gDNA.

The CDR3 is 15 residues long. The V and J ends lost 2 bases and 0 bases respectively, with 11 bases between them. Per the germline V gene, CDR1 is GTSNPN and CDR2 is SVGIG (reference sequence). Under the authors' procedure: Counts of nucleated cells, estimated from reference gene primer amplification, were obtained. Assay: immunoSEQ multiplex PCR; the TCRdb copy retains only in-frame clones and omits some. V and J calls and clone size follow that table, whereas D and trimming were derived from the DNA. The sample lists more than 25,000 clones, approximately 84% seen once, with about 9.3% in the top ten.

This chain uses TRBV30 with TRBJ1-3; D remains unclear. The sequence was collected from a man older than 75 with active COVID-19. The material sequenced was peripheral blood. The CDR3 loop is CAWSLTGNSGNTIYF. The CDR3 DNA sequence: TGTGCCTGGAGTCTAACCGGGAACTCTGGAAACACCATATATTTT. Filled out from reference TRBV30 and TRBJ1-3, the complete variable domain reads SQTIHQWPATLVQPVGSPLSLECTVEGTSNPNLYWYRQAAGRGLQLLFYSVGIGQISSEVPQNLSASRPQDRQFILSSKKLLLSDSGFYLCAWSLTGNSGNTIYFGEGSWLTVV.